The rows below give T cell receptor beta chains drawn from one sample of a study of T cells in localized non-small cell lung cancer. TCRdb's copy holds only in-frame clones and misses some; the assay was immunoSEQ multiplex PCR. The table has tens of thousands of clones, 80% to 85% seen once. Sequencing used peripheral blood mononuclear cells, obtained before any cancer treatment. The receptors derive from a man aged 40 to 75 with stage III lung adenocarcinoma. Each CDR3 is given with its conserved first and last residue. A D gene is named only where the DNA matches it firmly. Some rows have no size entry. The others give once, few or many, or a class for an expanded clone.

abundance,v_gene,d_gene,j_gene,CDR3aa,CDR3nt
few,TRBV7-2,.,TRBJ2-3,CASSPQGSTDTQYF,TGTGCCAGCAGCCCCCAGGGGTCCACAGATACGCAGTATTTT
once,TRBV7-9,.,TRBJ1-5,CASSEGHHSNQPQHF,TGTGCCAGCAGCGAGGGACACCATTCCAATCAGCCCCAGCATTTT
once,TRBV30,.,TRBJ1-5,CAWSGPLGNQPQHF,TGTGCCTGGAGTGGCCCCCTAGGCAATCAGCCCCAGCATTTT
.,TRBV11-3,.,TRBJ2-7,CASSPGQPWGNREEQYF,TGTGCCAGCAGCCCCGGACAGCCGTGGGGAAATAGGGAAGAGCAGTACTTC
.,TRBV7-9,TRBD1,TRBJ1-6,CASSTGANSPLHF,TGTGCCAGCAGCACAGGGGCAAATTCACCCCTCCACTTT
.,TRBV9,.,TRBJ2-3,CASSDYRSETADTQYF,TGTGCCAGCAGCGATTACAGGTCGGAGACCGCAGATACGCAGTATTTT
.,TRBV5-1,.,TRBJ1-4,CASHGETNEKLFF,TGCGCCAGCCATGGGGAGACTAATGAAAAACTGTTTTTT
.,TRBV7-6,TRBD1,TRBJ1-1,CASSTRQGGAFF,TGTGCCAGCAGCACTCGACAGGGAGGAGCTTTCTTT
.,TRBV7-2,.,TRBJ2-3,CASSPLPVGGAGGTQYF,TGTGCCAGCAGCCCCCTGCCAGTCGGCGGGGCCGGGGGTACGCAGTATTTT
.,TRBV11-3,TRBD1,TRBJ1-1,CASSTQTGGANTEAFF,TGTGCCAGCAGCACCCAGACAGGGGGAGCGAACACTGAAGCTTTCTTT
.,TRBV6-1,TRBD1,TRBJ2-7,CASSPRDSPEQYF,TGTGCCAGCAGTCCCCGGGACAGCCCTGAGCAGTACTTC
.,TRBV2,.,TRBJ2-1,CASSAGGSYNEQFF,TGTGCCAGCAGTGCAGGGGGGTCCTACAATGAGCAGTTCTTC